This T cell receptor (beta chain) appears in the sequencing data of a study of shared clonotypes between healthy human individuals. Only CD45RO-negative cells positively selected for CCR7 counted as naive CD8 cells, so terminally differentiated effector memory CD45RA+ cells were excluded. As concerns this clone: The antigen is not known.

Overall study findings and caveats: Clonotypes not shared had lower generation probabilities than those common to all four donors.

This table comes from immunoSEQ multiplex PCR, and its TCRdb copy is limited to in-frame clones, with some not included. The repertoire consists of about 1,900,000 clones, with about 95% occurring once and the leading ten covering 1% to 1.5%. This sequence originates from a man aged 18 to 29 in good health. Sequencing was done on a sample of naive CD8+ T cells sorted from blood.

The CDR3 reads CASSQKKGAENIQYF. DNA of the CDR3: TGTGCCAGCAGCCAAAAAAAGGGGGCTGAAAACATTCAGTACTTC. The chain recombines TRBV4-2 with TRBJ2-4, with 7 bases lining up with TRBD1. The CDR3 extends over 15 amino acids. With V trimmed by 2 bases and J by 5 bases, 6 bases remained unmatched. CDR1 LGHNA and CDR2 YNFKEQ come from the germline V gene.